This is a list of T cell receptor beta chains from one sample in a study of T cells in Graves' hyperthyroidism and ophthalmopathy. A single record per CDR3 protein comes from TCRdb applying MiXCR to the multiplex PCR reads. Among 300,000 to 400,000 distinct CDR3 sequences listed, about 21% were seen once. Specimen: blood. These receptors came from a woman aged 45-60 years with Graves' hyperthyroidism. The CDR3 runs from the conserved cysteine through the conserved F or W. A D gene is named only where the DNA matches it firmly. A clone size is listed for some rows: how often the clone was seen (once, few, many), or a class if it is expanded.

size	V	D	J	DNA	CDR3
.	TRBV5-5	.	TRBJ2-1	TGTGCCAGCAGCTTGTCGGGGTCTAAAAACAGAATTAACAATGAGCAGTTCTTC	CASSLSGSKNRINNEQFF
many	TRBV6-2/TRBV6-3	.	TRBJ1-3	TGTGCCAGCAGCTACAGTGACTCTGGAAACACCATATATTTT	CASSYSDSGNTIYF
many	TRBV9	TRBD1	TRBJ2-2	TGTGCCAGCGGCAGGGGGCTTGGCACCGGGGAGCTGTTTTTT	CASGRGLGTGELFF
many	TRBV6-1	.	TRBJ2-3	TGTGCCAGCAGTAAGGGACGGACCTTCAGCACAGATACGCAGTATTTT	CASSKGRTFSTDTQYF
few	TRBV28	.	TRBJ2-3	TGTGCCAGCAGTTTTAAAGGGGATAGCACAGATACGCAGTATTTT	CASSFKGDSTDTQYF
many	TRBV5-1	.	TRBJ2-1	TGCGCCAGCAGCTTGGACACAAGCAACAATGAGCAGTTCTTC	CASSLDTSNNEQFF
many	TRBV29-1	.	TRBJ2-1	TGCAGCGTTGAAGACGGCACATACAATGAGCAGTTCTTC	CSVEDGTYNEQFF
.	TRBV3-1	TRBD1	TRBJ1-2	TGTGCCAGCAGATCAACAGGGGCGGCCCAAGGAGGCTACACCTTC	CASRSTGAAQGGYTF
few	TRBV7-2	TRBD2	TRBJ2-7	TGTGCCAGCCAACTAGCGGTATCCTACGAGCAGTACTTC	CASQLAVSYEQYF
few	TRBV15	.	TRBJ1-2	TGTGCCACCAGCAGACAGGGAAACTATGGCTACACCTTC	CATSRQGNYGYTF
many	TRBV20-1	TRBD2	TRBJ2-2	TGCAGTGCTAGAGTAGCGGGAGGGAACACCGGGGAGCTGTTTTTT	CSARVAGGNTGELFF
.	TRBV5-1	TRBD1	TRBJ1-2	TGCGCCAGCAGCATAGGGACAGCAACTTTTAACTATGGCTACACCTTC	CASSIGTATFNYGYTF
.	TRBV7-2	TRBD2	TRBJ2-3	TGTGCCAGCAGCCATTCACGACTAGCGGTTCAAGATACGCAGTATTTT	CASSHSRLAVQDTQYF
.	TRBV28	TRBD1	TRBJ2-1	TGTGCCAGCAGATACGGGGACAGGGGAAGCAATGAGCAGTTCTTC	CASRYGDRGSNEQFF
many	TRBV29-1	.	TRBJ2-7	TGCAGCGTTTCCACCAAGGTGGGCTCCTACGAGCAGTACTTC	CSVSTKVGSYEQYF
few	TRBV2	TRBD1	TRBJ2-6	TGTGCCAGCAGAGGCAGGACAGGGGCTGGGGCCAACGTCCTGACTTTC	CASRGRTGAGANVLTF
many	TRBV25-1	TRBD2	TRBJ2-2	TGTGCCAGCAGTGACCCCGGACTAGCGGGAGCCACCGGGGAGCTGTTTTTT	CASSDPGLAGATGELFF
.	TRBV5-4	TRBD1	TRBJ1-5	TGTGCCAGCAGCCCGGGACAGGGCCTAAGCAATCAGCCCCAGCATTTT	CASSPGQGLSNQPQHF
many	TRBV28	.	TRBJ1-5	TGTGCCAGCAGTTCCGGAGCTCAGCCCCAGCATTTT	CASSSGAQPQHF
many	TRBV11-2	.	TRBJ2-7	TGTGCCAGCAGCACGGGTAGTTTGTCCTACGAGCAGTACTTC	CASSTGSLSYEQYF
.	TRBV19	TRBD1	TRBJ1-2	TGTGCCAGTAGTACCTGGGACAGGGCCATCCAACACTATGGCTACACCTTC	CASSTWDRAIQHYGYTF
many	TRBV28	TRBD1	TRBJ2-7	TGTGCCAGCAGCGGGACAGGGTTTTGGGAGCAGTACTTC	CASSGTGFWEQYF
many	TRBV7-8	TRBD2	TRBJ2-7	TGTGCCAGCAGCTCGGGACTAGCTGCGTTATTTTACGAGCAGTACTTC	CASSSGLAALFYEQYF
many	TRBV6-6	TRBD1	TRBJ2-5	TGTGCCAGCAGTTACTCGGGGACAGGCGACCAAGAGACCCAGTACTTC	CASSYSGTGDQETQYF
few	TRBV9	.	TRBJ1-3	TGTGCCAGCAGCCCCCAGGTTAGCTCTGGAAACACCATATATTTT	CASSPQVSSGNTIYF
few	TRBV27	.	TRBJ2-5	TGTGCCAGCAGGAGGGGAGGGACCCAGTACTTC	CASRRGGTQYF
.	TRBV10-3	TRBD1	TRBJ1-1	TGTGCCATCAGTGAGTCTAGGACAGGGGTCACTGAAGCTTTCTTT	CAISESRTGVTEAFF
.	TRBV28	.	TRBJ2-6	TGTGCCAGCAAAACCCCCCTGGGGGCCAACGTCCTGACTTTC	CASKTPLGANVLTF
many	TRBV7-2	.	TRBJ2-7	TGTGCCAGCAGCTTATCCGTCAGGGCAATCTACGAGCAGTACTTC	CASSLSVRAIYEQYF
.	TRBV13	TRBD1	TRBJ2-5	TGTGCCAGCAGCTTTGGCCGGGACAGGGAGACCCAGTACTTC	CASSFGRDRETQYF
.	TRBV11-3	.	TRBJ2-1	TGTGCCAGCGGACTACCGTCTTTGCATGAGCAGTTCTTC	CASGLPSLHEQFF
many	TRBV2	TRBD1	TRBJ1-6	TGTGCCAGCAAGGACAGGGGGGGATCACCCCTCCACTTT	CASKDRGGSPLHF
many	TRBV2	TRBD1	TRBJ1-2	TGTGCCAGCAGTGAAGTACAGGGGGCACATGGCTACACCTTC	CASSEVQGAHGYTF
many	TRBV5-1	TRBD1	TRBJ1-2	TGCGCCAGCAGCGCCTCCGGGACAGGGGGCGTGAGCTATGGCTACACCTTC	CASSASGTGGVSYGYTF
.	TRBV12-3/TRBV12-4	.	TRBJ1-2	TGTGCCAGCAGTTTGAGGGGAAACTTAGGGGGAGGCTACACCTTC	CASSLRGNLGGGYTF
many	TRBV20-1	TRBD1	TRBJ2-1	TGCAGTGCTAGAGACAGGGGGCGAGGCAATGAGCAGTTCTTC	CSARDRGRGNEQFF
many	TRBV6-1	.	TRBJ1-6	TGTGCCAGCAGTAGAAACCGGACGCCGGGTAATGATTCACCCCTCCACTTT	CASSRNRTPGNDSPLHF